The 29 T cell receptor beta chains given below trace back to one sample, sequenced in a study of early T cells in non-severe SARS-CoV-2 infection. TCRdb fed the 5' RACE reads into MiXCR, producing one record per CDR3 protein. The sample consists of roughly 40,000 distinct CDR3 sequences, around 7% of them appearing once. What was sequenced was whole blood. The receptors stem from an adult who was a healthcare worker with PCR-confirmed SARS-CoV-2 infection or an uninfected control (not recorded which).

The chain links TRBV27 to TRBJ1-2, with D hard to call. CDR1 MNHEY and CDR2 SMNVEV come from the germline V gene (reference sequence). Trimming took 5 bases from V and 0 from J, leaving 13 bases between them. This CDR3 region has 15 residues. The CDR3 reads CASSDLRGPNYGYTF. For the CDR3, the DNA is TGTGCCAGCAGTGATCTTAGAGGGCCTAACTATGGCTACACCTTC.

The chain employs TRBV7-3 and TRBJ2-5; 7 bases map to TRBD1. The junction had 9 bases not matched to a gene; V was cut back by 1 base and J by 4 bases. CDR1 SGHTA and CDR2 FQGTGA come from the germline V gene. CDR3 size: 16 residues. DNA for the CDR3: TGTGCCAGCAGCTTAAAGGCACAGGGGACGGGAGAGACCCAGTACTTC. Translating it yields CASSLKAQGTGETQYF.

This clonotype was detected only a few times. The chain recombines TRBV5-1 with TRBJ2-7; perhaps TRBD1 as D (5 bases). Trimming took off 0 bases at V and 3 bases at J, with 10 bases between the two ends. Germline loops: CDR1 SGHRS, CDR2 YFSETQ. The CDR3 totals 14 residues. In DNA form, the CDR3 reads TGCGCCAGCAGCTTGGACAGGAGTTACTACGAGCAGTACTTC. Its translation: CASSLDRSYYEQYF.

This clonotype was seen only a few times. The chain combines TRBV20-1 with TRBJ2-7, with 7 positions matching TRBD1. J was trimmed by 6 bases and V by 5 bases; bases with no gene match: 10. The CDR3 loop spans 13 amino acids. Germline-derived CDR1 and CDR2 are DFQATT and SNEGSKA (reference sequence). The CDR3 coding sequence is TGCAGTGCTCCCCCGACAGGGATGAGCGAGCAGTACTTC. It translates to CSAPPTGMSEQYF.

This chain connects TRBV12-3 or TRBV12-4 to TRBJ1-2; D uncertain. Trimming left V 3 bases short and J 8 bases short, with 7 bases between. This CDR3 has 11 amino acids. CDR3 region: CASSFRRGYTF. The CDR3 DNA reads TGTGCCAGCAGTTTTCGACGGGGCTACACCTTC.

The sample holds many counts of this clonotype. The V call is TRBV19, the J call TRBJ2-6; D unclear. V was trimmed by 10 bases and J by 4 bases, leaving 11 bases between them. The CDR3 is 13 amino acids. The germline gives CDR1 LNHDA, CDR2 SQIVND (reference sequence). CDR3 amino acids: CATGSFGANVLTF. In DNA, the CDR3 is TGTGCCACCGGCAGTTTCGGGGCCAACGTCCTGACTTTC.

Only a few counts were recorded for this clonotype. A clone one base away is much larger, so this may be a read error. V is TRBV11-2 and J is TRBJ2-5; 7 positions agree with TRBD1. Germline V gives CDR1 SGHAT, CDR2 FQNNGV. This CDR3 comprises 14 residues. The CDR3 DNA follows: TGTGTCAGCATCCGAGACAGGGCCCAAGAGACCCAGTACTTC. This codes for CVSIRDRAQETQYF.

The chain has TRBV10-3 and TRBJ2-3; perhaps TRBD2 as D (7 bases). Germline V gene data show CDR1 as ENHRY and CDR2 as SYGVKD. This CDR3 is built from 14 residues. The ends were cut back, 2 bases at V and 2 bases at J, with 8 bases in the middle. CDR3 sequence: CAISEGGATDTQYF. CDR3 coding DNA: TGTGCCATCAGTGAGGGGGGGGCCACAGATACGCAGTATTTT.

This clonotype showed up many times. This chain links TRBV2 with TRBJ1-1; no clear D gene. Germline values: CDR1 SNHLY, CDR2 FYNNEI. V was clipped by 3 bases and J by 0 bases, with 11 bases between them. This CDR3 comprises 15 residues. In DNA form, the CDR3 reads TGTGCCAGCAGTGACGGCTTAGACCTGAACACTGAAGCTTTCTTT. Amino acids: CASSDGLDLNTEAFF.

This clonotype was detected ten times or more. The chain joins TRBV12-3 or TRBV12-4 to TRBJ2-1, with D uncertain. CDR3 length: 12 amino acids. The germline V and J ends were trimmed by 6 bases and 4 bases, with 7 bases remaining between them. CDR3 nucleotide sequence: TGTGCCAGCAGCTCCGATTACAATGAGCAGTTCTTC. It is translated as CASSSDYNEQFF.

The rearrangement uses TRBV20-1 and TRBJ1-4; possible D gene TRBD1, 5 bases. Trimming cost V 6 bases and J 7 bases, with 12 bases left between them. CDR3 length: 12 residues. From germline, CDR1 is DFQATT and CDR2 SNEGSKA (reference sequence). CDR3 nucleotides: TGCAGTGCCCGGGGGGGTGGTGAAAAACTGTTTTTT. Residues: CSARGGGEKLFF.

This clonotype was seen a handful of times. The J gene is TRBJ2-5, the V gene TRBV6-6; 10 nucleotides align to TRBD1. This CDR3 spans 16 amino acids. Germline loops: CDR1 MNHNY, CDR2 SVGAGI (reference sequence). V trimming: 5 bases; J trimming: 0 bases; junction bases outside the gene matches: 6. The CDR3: CASSHGQGGDQETQYF. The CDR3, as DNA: TGTGCCAGCAGTCACGGACAGGGGGGGGACCAAGAGACCCAGTACTTC.

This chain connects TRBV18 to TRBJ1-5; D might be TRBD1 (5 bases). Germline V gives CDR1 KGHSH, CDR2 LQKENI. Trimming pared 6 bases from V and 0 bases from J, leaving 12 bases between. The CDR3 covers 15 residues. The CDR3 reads CASSGQTYSNQPQHF. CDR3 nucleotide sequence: TGTGCCAGCTCCGGACAAACCTATAGCAATCAGCCCCAGCATTTT.

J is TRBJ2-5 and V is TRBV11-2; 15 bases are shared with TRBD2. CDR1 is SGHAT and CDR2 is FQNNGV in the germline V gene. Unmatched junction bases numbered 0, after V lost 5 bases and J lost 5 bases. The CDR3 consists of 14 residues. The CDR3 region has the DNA TGTGCCAGCAGCGGGACTAGCGGGGGGGAGACCCAGTACTTC. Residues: CASSGTSGGETQYF.

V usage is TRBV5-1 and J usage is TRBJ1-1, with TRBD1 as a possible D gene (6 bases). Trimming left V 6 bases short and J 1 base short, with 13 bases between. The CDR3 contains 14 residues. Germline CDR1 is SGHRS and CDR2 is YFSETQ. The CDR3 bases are TGCGCCAGCATGGGGGGCCTATCGAACACTGAAGCTTTCTTT. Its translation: CASMGGLSNTEAFF.

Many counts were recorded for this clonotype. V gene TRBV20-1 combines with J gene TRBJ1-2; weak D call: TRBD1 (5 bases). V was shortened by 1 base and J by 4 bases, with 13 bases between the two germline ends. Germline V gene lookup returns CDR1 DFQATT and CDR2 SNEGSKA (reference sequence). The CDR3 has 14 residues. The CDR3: CSARVGRGGYGYTF. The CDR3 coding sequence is TGCAGTGCTAGAGTAGGGAGGGGTGGCTATGGCTACACCTTC.

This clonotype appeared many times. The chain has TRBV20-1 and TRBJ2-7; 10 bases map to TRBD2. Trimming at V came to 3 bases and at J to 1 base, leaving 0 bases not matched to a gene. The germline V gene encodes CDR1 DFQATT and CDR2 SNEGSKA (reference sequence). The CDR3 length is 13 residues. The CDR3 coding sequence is TGCAGTGCTAGGACTAGCGGGTCCTACGAGCAGTACTTC. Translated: CSARTSGSYEQYF.

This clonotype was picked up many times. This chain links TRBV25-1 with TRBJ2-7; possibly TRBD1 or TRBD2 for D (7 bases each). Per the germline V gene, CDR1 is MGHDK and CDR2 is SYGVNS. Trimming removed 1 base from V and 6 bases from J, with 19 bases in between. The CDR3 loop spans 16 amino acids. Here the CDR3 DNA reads TGTGCCAGCAGTGAATGGAGCGGGGAGACAGGGCGCGAGCAGTACTTC. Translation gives CASSEWSGETGREQYF.

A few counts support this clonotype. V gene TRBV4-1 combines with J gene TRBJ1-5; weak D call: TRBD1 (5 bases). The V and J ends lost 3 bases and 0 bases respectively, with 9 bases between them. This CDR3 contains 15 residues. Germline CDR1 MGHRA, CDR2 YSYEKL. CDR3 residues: CASSQQGHSNQPQHF. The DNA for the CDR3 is TGCGCCAGCAGCCAGCAGGGTCATAGCAATCAGCCCCAGCATTTT.

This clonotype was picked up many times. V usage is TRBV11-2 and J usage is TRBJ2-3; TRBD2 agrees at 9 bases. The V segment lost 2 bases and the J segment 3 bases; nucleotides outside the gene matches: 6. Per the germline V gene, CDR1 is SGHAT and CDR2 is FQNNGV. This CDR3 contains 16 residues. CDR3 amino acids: CASSLLGGGATDTQYF. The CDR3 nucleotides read TGTGCCAGCAGCTTATTGGGCGGGGGGGCGACAGATACGCAGTATTTT.

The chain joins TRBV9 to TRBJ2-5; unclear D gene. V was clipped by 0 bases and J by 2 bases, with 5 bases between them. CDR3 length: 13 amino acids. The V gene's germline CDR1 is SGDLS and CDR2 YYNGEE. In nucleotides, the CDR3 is TGTGCCAGCAGCGTAGGGCTACAAGAGACCCAGTACTTC. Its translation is CASSVGLQETQYF. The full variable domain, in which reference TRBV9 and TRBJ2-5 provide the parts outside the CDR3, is DSGVTQTPKHLITATGQRVTLRCSPRSGDLSVYWYQQSLDQGLQFLIQYYNGEERAKGNILERFSAQQFPDLHSELNLSSLELGDSALYFCASSVGLQETQYFGPGTRLLVL.

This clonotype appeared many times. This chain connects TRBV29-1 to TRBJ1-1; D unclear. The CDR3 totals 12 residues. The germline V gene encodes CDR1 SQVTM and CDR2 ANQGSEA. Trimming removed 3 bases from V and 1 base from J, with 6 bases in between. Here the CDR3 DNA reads TGCAGCGTTGAGGAGGGGAACACTGAAGCTTTCTTT. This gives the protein CSVEEGNTEAFF.

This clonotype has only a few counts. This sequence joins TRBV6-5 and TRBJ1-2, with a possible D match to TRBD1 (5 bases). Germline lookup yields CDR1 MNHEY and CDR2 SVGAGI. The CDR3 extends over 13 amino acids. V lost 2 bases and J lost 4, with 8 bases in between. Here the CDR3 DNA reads TGTGCCAGCAGTTACGGGACCTCCTATGGCTACACCTTC. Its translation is CASSYGTSYGYTF.

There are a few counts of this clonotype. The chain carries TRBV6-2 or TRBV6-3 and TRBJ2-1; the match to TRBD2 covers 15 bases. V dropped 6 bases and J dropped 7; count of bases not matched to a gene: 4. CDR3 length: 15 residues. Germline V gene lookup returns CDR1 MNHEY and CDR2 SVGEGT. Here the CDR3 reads CASRWTSGGANEQFF. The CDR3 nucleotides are TGTGCCAGCAGGTGGACTAGCGGGGGGGCTAATGAGCAGTTCTTC.

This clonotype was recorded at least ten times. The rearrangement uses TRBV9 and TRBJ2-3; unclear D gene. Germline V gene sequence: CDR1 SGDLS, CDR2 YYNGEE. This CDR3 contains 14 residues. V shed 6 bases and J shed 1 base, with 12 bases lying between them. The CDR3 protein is CASKGSIGTDTQYF. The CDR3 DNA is TGTGCCAGCAAGGGATCGATCGGCACAGATACGCAGTATTTT.

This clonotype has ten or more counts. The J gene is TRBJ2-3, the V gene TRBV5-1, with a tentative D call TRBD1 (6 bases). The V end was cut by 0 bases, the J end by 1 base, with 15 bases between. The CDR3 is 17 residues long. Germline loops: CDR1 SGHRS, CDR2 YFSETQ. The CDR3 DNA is TGCGCCAGCAGCTTGGGGGGACAACCAATCCGCACAGATACGCAGTATTTT. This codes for CASSLGGQPIRTDTQYF. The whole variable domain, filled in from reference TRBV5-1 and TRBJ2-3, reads KAGVTQTPRYLIKTRGQQVTLSCSPISGHRSVSWYQQTPGQGLQFLFEYFSETQRNKGNFPGRFSGRQFSNSRSEMNVSTLELGDSALYLCASSLGGQPIRTDTQYFGPGTRLTVL.

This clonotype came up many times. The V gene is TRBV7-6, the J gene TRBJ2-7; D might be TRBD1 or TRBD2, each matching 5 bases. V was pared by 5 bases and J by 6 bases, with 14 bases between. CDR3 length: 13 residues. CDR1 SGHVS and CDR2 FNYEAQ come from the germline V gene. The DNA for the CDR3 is TGTGCCAGCAGCCTTCTAGGGGCGGGCGAGCAGTACTTC. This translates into CASSLLGAGEQYF.

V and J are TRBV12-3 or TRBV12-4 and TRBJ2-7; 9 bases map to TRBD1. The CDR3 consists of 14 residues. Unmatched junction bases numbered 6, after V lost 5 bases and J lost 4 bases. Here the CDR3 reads CASSPRDRAYEQYF. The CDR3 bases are TGTGCCAGCAGTCCCCGGGACAGGGCTTACGAGCAGTACTTC.

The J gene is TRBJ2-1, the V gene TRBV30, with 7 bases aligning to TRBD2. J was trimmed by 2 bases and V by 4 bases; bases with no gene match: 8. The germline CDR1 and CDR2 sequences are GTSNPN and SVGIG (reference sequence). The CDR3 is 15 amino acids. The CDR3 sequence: CAWTSGRGAYNEQFF. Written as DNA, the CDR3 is TGTGCCTGGACCTCTGGGAGGGGCGCCTACAATGAGCAGTTCTTC.